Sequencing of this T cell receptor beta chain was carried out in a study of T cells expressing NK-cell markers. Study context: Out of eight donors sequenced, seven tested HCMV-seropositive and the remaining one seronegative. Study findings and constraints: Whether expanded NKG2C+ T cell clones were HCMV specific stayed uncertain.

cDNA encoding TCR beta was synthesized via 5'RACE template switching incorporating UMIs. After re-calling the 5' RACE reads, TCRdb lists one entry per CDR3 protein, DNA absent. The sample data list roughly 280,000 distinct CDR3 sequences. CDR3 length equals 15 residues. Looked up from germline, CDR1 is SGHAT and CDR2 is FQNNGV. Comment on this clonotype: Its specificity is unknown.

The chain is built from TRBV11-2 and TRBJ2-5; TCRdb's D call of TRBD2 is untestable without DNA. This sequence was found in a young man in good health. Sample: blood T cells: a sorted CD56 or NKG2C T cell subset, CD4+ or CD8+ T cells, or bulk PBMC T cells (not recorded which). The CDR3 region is CASKEAGGSKWAQYF.